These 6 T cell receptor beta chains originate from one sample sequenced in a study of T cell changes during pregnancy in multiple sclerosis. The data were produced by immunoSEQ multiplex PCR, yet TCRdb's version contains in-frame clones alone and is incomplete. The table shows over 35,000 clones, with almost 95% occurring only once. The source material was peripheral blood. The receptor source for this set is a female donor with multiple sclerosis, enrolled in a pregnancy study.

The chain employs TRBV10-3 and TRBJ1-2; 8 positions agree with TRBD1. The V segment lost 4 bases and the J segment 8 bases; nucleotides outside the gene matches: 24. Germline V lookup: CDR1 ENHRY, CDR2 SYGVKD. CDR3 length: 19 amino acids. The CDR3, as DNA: TGTGCCATCAGTGCAGGACCCTCAGGGGGCCAGGGCCGAGATGGCGGCTACACCTTC. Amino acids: CAISAGPSGGQGRDGGYTF.

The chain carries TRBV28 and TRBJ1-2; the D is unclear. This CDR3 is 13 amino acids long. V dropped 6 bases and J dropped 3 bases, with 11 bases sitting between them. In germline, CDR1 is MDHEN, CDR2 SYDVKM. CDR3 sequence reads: CASRSGSDYGYTF. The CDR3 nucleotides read TGTGCCAGCAGGTCCGGGTCTGACTATGGCTACACCTTC.

CDR3 nucleotides: TGTGCCAGCAGTCCTCTCGACCGGGCCTCCTACGAGCAGTACTTC. Translated, it gives CASSPLDRASYEQYF. This sequence joins TRBV28 and TRBJ2-7; D uncertain. The V end was cut by 5 bases, the J end by 0 bases, with 14 bases between. The CDR3 sequence is 15 residues long. The germline V gene has CDR1 MDHEN and CDR2 SYDVKM.

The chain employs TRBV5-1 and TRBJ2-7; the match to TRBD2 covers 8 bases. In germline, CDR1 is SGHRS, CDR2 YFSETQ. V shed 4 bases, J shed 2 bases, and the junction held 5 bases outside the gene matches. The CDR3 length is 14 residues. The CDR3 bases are TGCGCCAGCAGCCCGAGCGGGGGCACCTACGAGCAGTACTTC. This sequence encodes CASSPSGGTYEQYF.

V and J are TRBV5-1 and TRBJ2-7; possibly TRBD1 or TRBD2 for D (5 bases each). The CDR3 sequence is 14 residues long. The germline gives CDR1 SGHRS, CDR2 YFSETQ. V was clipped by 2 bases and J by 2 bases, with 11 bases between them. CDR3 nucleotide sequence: TGCGCCAGCAGCTTCCGGGACCCCACCTACGAGCAGTACTTC. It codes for CASSFRDPTYEQYF. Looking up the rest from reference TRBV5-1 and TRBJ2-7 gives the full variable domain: KAGVTQTPRYLIKTRGQQVTLSCSPISGHRSVSWYQQTPGQGLQFLFEYFSETQRNKGNFPGRFSGRQFSNSRSEMNVSTLELGDSALYLCASSFRDPTYEQYFGPGTRLTVT.

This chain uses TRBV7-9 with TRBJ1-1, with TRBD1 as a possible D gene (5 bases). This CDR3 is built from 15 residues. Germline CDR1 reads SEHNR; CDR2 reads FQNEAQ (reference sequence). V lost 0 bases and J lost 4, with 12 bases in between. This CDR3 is CASSLASSGATEAFF. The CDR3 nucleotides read TGTGCCAGCAGCTTAGCGAGTAGTGGGGCCACTGAAGCTTTCTTT.